This is a list of T cell receptor beta chains from one sample in a study of a mutant IDH1 vaccine in newly diagnosed glioma. Using immunoSEQ multiplex PCR, the repertoire was profiled, and TCRdb retains in-frame clones only, with some absent. The sample lists 55,000 to 70,000 clones, 80% to 90% occurring once. The sample was PBMCs, taken from a glioma patient treated with radiotherapy, temozolomide or both. These receptors all come from a man aged 25 to 40 with glioma. Both conserved end residues are trimmed from each CDR3.

v_call	j_call	cdr3_aa
TRBV29-1	TRBJ2-7	SVEDRAYEQY
TRBV7-9	TRBJ1-2	ASSLSGRGERGGYT
TRBV7-9	TRBJ1-2	ASSLVSWGVNYGYT
TRBV4-1	TRBJ1-1	ASSQVMLNTEAF
TRBV5-6	TRBJ1-6	ASSSQFSPLH
TRBV23-1	TRBJ2-7	ASSQMGRARSSYEQY
TRBV16	TRBJ1-5	ASSQLVTGNQPQH
TRBV18	TRBJ2-3	ASSPTENPTDTQY
TRBV6-1	TRBJ2-2	ASSELRTGYTGELF
TRBV7-6	TRBJ2-7	ASSLAGGAYEQY
TRBV6-1	TRBJ2-3	ASSLQGNTDTQY
TRBV18	TRBJ1-5	ASSPRDRENQPQH
TRBV18	TRBJ2-6	ASSPRGVAFSTGANVLT